This T cell receptor beta chain is from a study of blood T cell repertoires in COVID-19. Note on this clone: Its ends do not fully match the called genes, so a read error is possible.

Clones were read by immunoSEQ multiplex PCR, and TCRdb kept only the in-frame ones, dropping some. The sample holds hundreds of thousands of clones; roughly 89% are singletons and the top ten take roughly 4%. This CDR3 has 13 amino acids. CDR1 and CDR2 (germline): MNHEY, SVGAGI. This chain joins TRBV6-5 and TRBJ1-1; no reliable D call. The sample taken for sequencing was peripheral blood. The receptor's source is a woman in her twenties or thirties with acute or convalescent COVID-19. Written as DNA, the CDR3 is TGTGCCAGCAGGGTGGACGGGAACACTGAAGCTTTCTTC. It yields the protein CASRVDGNTEAFF.